Shown below are 32 T cell receptor beta chains from a single sample sequenced in a study of patients and donors after allogeneic stem cell transplantation. Via MiXCR, TCRdb re-called the RT-PCR reads, giving one row per CDR3 protein. Of some 150,000 distinct CDR3 sequences listed, 30% to 45% are singletons. The source material was blood, either unsorted or a sorted T cell fraction (not recorded which). The receptors stem from a human donor who was either an allogeneic HSCT recipient or a stem cell or donor lymphocyte infusion donor (not recorded which). It is not recorded whose cells these are; they may come from a transplant donor.

This chain uses TRBV27 with TRBJ2-1; TRBD2 agrees at 11 bases. The CDR3 consists of 16 residues. Germline CDR1 and CDR2: MNHEY and SMNVEV (reference sequence). V was pared by 5 bases and J by 2 bases, with 5 bases of the junction left unmatched. CDR3 nucleotides: TGTGCCAGCAGTAACCTAGCGGGGGGCACCTACAATGAGCAGTTCTTC. This gives the protein CASSNLAGGTYNEQFF.

This clonotype has a handful of counts. This chain uses TRBV12-3 or TRBV12-4 with TRBJ1-6; the D gene is possibly TRBD1 (6 bases). The ends were cut back, 6 bases at V and 9 bases at J, with 15 bases in the middle. The CDR3 is made up of 14 amino acids. CDR3 DNA: TGTGCCAGCAGACGGGGGGCAGAAGTTTCACCCCTCCACTTT. This codes for CASRRGAEVSPLHF.

This rearrangement joins TRBV6-5 to TRBJ2-3; D call uncertain. V dropped 1 base and J dropped 0 bases, with 5 bases sitting between them. The CDR3 extends over 14 amino acids. Germline V gives CDR1 MNHEY, CDR2 SVGAGI. CDR3 sequence: CASSYFSSTDTQYF. The CDR3, as DNA: TGTGCCAGCAGTTACTTTAGTAGCACAGATACGCAGTATTTT.

The rearrangement uses TRBV3-1 and TRBJ1-5; D gene unclear. The germline V gene has CDR1 LGHDT and CDR2 YNNKEL (reference sequence). Trimming left V 0 bases short and J 2 bases short, with 5 bases between. There are 14 residues in the CDR3. CDR3 DNA sequence: TGTGCCAGCAGCCAAGATCTCGGCAATCAGCCCCAGCATTTT. The encoded protein is CASSQDLGNQPQHF.

The V and J genes are TRBV5-1 and TRBJ2-2; D could derive from TRBD1 or TRBD2 (5 bases each). Trimming took 4 bases from V and 0 from J, leaving 10 bases between them. The germline CDR1 and CDR2 sequences are SGHRS and YFSETQ. This CDR3 is built from 15 residues. The CDR3: CASSPRGPNTGELFF. In DNA form, the CDR3 reads TGCGCCAGCAGCCCCCGGGGACCGAACACCGGGGAGCTGTTTTTT. The complete variable domain, with remaining parts taken from reference TRBV5-1 and TRBJ2-2, reads KAGVTQTPRYLIKTRGQQVTLSCSPISGHRSVSWYQQTPGQGLQFLFEYFSETQRNKGNFPGRFSGRQFSNSRSEMNVSTLELGDSALYLCASSPRGPNTGELFFGEGSRLTVL.

The chain has TRBV5-1 and TRBJ1-6, with D maybe TRBD1 (5 bases). Trimming stripped 2 bases from V and 10 bases from J, with 10 bases between. Germline V lookup: CDR1 SGHRS, CDR2 YFSETQ. CDR3 length: 13 residues. The CDR3 nucleotides read TGCGCCAGCAGCTTCTGGGGGGACTCACCCCTCCACTTT. It translates to CASSFWGDSPLHF.

This chain uses TRBV7-2 with TRBJ2-1; D gene ambiguous. CDR3 length equals 13 residues. Trimming took 5 bases from V and 10 from J, leaving 15 bases between them. Per germline, CDR1 SGHTA and CDR2 FQGNSA. CDR3 in amino acids: CASSTDPRTEQFF. The CDR3 coding sequence is TGTGCCAGCAGCACGGACCCACGAACGGAGCAGTTCTTC. Supplemented by reference TRBV7-2 and TRBJ2-1, the full variable domain reads GAGVSQSPSNKVTEKGKDVELRCDPISGHTALYWYRQSLGQGLEFLIYFQGNSAPDKSGLPSDRFSAERTGGSVSTLTIQRTQQEDSAVYLCASSTDPRTEQFFGPGTRLTVL.

The chain is built from TRBV3-1 and TRBJ2-1; TRBD2 agrees at 8 bases. The CDR3 is made up of 16 amino acids. The V and J ends lost 6 bases and 9 bases, in that order; junction bases with no gene match: 16. In germline, CDR1 is LGHDT, CDR2 YNNKEL (reference sequence). CDR3 region: CASRPGTRLSQSEQFF. CDR3 coding DNA: TGTGCCAGCAGACCCGGGACTAGATTAAGCCAGAGTGAGCAGTTCTTC.

The J gene is TRBJ1-2, the V gene TRBV5-6; possibly TRBD1 for D (6 bases). Per the germline V gene, CDR1 is SGHDT and CDR2 is YYEEEE. The CDR3 is 13 amino acids. V was shortened by 1 base and J by 8 bases, with 12 bases between the two germline ends. The CDR3 sequence: CASSLWSGAGYTF. The CDR3 DNA sequence: TGTGCCAGCAGCTTGTGGTCGGGGGCGGGCTACACCTTC.

This clonotype showed up just a few times. CDR3: CASTSLWGAYNEQFF. In DNA form, the CDR3 reads TGTGCCAGCACCTCCCTTTGGGGGGCCTACAATGAGCAGTTCTTC. The rearrangement links TRBV6-2 or TRBV6-3 to TRBJ2-1, with a weak D call TRBD2 (6 bases). V was shortened by 7 bases and J by 2 bases, with 15 bases between the two germline ends. The germline V gene encodes CDR1 MNHEY and CDR2 SVGEGT. The CDR3 extends over 15 amino acids.

The chain is built from TRBV7-2 and TRBJ2-1; 7 bases map to TRBD1. Trimming at V came to 5 bases and at J to 9 bases, leaving 7 bases not matched to a gene. The CDR3 runs 13 residues. Looked up from germline, CDR1 is SGHTA and CDR2 is FQGNSA. The CDR3 region is CASSSTRQGEQFF. DNA of the CDR3: TGTGCCAGCAGCAGTACTAGACAGGGTGAGCAGTTCTTC. Full variable domain (missing parts from reference TRBV7-2 and TRBJ2-1): GAGVSQSPSNKVTEKGKDVELRCDPISGHTALYWYRQSLGQGLEFLIYFQGNSAPDKSGLPSDRFSAERTGGSVSTLTIQRTQQEDSAVYLCASSSTRQGEQFFGPGTRLTVL.

This chain uses TRBV6-2 or TRBV6-3 with TRBJ2-2; 7 nucleotides match TRBD1. The CDR3 has 15 residues. The germline V gene has CDR1 MNHEY and CDR2 SVGEGT. V was clipped by 10 bases and J by 5 bases; unmatched bases: 13. The CDR3 loop reads CAISLTGPLTGELFF. The CDR3 DNA reads TGTGCCATCTCCTTGACAGGGCCTTTGACCGGGGAGCTGTTTTTT.

The chain is built from TRBV12-3 or TRBV12-4 and TRBJ1-5; weak D call: TRBD1 (6 bases). V was pared by 7 bases and J by 4 bases, with 14 bases between. The length of the CDR3 is 14 residues. The CDR3 nucleotides read TGTGCCAGCAACCCAGGGGAGCTTAATCAGCCCCAGCATTTT. This codes for CASNPGELNQPQHF.

This clonotype appeared many times. The J gene is TRBJ1-1, the V gene TRBV28; 11 bases match TRBD1. V dropped 5 bases and J dropped 5; count of bases not matched to a gene: 4. CDR3 length: 14 amino acids. Germline-derived CDR1 and CDR2 are MDHEN and SYDVKM. Here the CDR3 DNA reads TGTGCCAGCAGTCCGGACAGGGGGCGTACTGAAGCTTTCTTT. Translation: CASSPDRGRTEAFF.

This clonotype has just a few counts. The V gene is TRBV24-1, the J gene TRBJ1-5; 9 bases map to TRBD1. After removal of 2 bases from V and 1 base from J, the junction contained 5 bases not matched to a gene. The length of the CDR3 is 17 residues. In germline, CDR1 is KGHDR, CDR2 SFDVKD. The CDR3 sequence is CATSDSTGGWSNQPQHF. The CDR3 nucleotides are TGTGCCACCAGTGATTCTACAGGGGGCTGGAGCAATCAGCCCCAGCATTTT.

The J gene is TRBJ1-1, the V gene TRBV30; D might be TRBD1 (5 bases). Germline-derived CDR1 and CDR2 are GTSNPN and SVGIG (reference sequence). The CDR3 is made up of 12 amino acids. The V gene lost 7 bases and the J gene lost 3 bases, with 12 bases spanning the gap. The CDR3 reads CAYLWGYTEAFF. DNA for the CDR3: TGTGCCTACCTCTGGGGCTACACTGAAGCTTTCTTT.

This chain uses TRBV12-3 or TRBV12-4 with TRBJ1-1, with 7 bases lining up with TRBD1. The CDR3 sequence is 16 residues long. V gave up 11 bases and J gave up 1 base; unmatched junction bases: 16. The CDR3: CASQWAGGLRNTEAFF. The CDR3 DNA sequence: TGTGCCTCCCAGTGGGCAGGGGGGTTAAGGAACACTGAAGCTTTCTTT.

This clonotype was seen a handful of times. The chain employs TRBV28 and TRBJ2-5; TRBD1 might be the D (6 bases). Between the trimmed V and J ends, which lost 8 bases and 5 bases, there was a span of 12 bases. Germline V lookup: CDR1 MDHEN, CDR2 SYDVKM. This CDR3 has 12 amino acids. DNA of the CDR3: TGTGCCAGCGAGACAGGAAGCGAGACCCAGTACTTC. It specifies CASETGSETQYF.

The chain carries TRBV7-2 and TRBJ2-5, with 12 bases identical to TRBD2. The germline V gene encodes CDR1 SGHTA and CDR2 FQGNSA. This CDR3 spans 16 amino acids. The V gene end was trimmed by 2 bases and the J gene end by 2 bases; junction bases not matched to a gene: 3. CDR3 bases: TGTGCCAGCAGCTTAACTAGCGGGGGGCCTCAAGAGACCCAGTACTTC. It codes for CASSLTSGGPQETQYF.

This clonotype appeared a few times. This sequence joins TRBV24-1 and TRBJ1-4, with 8 bases aligning to TRBD1. This CDR3 region has 14 residues. V gave up 4 bases and J gave up 6 bases; unmatched junction bases: 3. Germline V gives CDR1 KGHDR, CDR2 SFDVKD. This chain's CDR3 is CATSETGGHEKLFF. The CDR3 region has the DNA TGTGCCACCAGTGAAACAGGGGGACATGAAAAACTGTTTTTT.

This clonotype was detected only a few times. V gene TRBV10-3 combines with J gene TRBJ1-2; D gene unclear. The CDR3 runs to 14 residues. Per the germline V gene, CDR1 is ENHRY and CDR2 is SYGVKD. V dropped 4 bases and J dropped 7 bases, with 16 bases sitting between them. The CDR3 sequence is CAISVQLMDGGYTF. CDR3 in DNA: TGTGCCATCAGTGTACAGCTAATGGATGGTGGCTACACCTTC.

There are a few counts of this clonotype. The chain is built from TRBV5-1 and TRBJ1-1, with D unclear. Germline V gene sequence: CDR1 SGHRS, CDR2 YFSETQ. Trimming stripped 0 bases from V and 5 bases from J, with 17 bases between. CDR3 length: 16 amino acids. The CDR3 DNA is TGCGCCAGCAGCTTGGGGCGGAATCTTTTGGGGACTGAAGCTTTCTTT. This encodes CASSLGRNLLGTEAFF.

This chain uses TRBV27 with TRBJ1-4, with D possibly matching TRBD1 (6 bases). Germline-derived CDR1 and CDR2 are MNHEY and SMNVEV (reference sequence). The CDR3 totals 15 residues. With 6 bases removed from V and 0 bases from J, the gap between germline ends came to 11 bases. CDR3 in DNA: TGTGCCAGCAGCGCCTGGACAGCAACTAATGAAAAACTGTTTTTT. Protein: CASSAWTATNEKLFF.

This chain links TRBV6-1 with TRBJ1-5; D is uncertain. Per germline, CDR1 MNHNS and CDR2 SASEGT. Trimming removed 4 bases at V and 3 bases at J, with 16 bases between. CDR3 length: 16 residues. CDR3 residues: CASSAGLAGLNQPQHF. The CDR3 DNA follows: TGTGCCAGCAGTGCTGGTCTGGCAGGCCTCAATCAGCCCCAGCATTTT.

This chain connects TRBV7-3 to TRBJ1-6; D possibly corresponds to TRBD1 (6 bases). Germline CDR1 and CDR2: SGHTA and FQGTGA. CDR3 size: 14 residues. V lost 4 bases and J 7 bases, leaving 11 bases between the germline ends. In nucleotides, the CDR3 is TGTGCCAGCAGCTCGCAGGGGTCAAATTCACCCCTCCACTTT. Its translation is CASSSQGSNSPLHF.

The table lists this clonotype with a few counts. The chain has TRBV12-3 or TRBV12-4 and TRBJ1-5; D is undetermined. This CDR3 contains 12 residues. Trimming pared 8 bases from V and 7 bases from J, leaving 12 bases between. CDR3 coding DNA: TGTGCCAGCGGAGATTTAGGACAGCCCCAGCATTTT. It translates to CASGDLGQPQHF.

This chain uses TRBV11-2 with TRBJ1-2; tentative D call: TRBD1 (5 bases). The germline V and J ends were trimmed by 0 bases and 5 bases, with 13 bases remaining between them. Per the germline V gene, CDR1 is SGHAT and CDR2 is FQNNGV. The CDR3 totals 15 residues. The DNA of the CDR3 is TGTGCCAGCAGCTTAGATCGCGGGCGACAGTATGGCTACACCTTC. Encoded protein: CASSLDRGRQYGYTF.

This clonotype has a handful of counts. This sequence joins TRBV28 and TRBJ1-2; a possible D gene is TRBD1 (5 bases). Germline CDR1 is MDHEN and CDR2 is SYDVKM. Deletions cut 5 bases from V and 8 bases from J, with 21 bases between. The CDR3 extends over 15 amino acids. CDR3 coding DNA: TGTGCCAGCAGTCCCACCGGGACCGCGGCGCCCGGCTACACCTTC. Its protein product is CASSPTGTAAPGYTF.

The rearrangement links TRBV12-3 or TRBV12-4 to TRBJ1-2; D is possibly TRBD1 (5 bases). The CDR3 contains 13 residues. The V and J ends lost 1 base and 5 bases respectively, with 8 bases between them. The DNA for the CDR3 is TGTGCCAGCAGTTTAGGGACACCGTATGGCTACACCTTC. Translation: CASSLGTPYGYTF.

The gene calls are TRBV6-2 or TRBV6-3 and TRBJ1-4; D is possibly TRBD1 (6 bases). Germline values: CDR1 MNHEY, CDR2 SVGEGT. The V and J ends lost 5 bases and 6 bases respectively, with 10 bases between them. The CDR3 spans 13 residues. CDR3 in amino acids: CASSRGSDEKLFF. The CDR3 coding sequence is TGTGCCAGCAGTAGGGGGTCGGATGAAAAACTGTTTTTT.

This clonotype appeared a single time. The chain couples TRBV6-2 or TRBV6-3 to TRBJ2-7; D is perhaps TRBD2 (6 bases). V lost 5 bases and J lost 2, with 10 bases in between. Looked up from germline, CDR1 is MNHEY and CDR2 is SVGEGT. The CDR3 spans 13 residues. Written as DNA, the CDR3 is TGTGCCAGCAGTCGGGCGGGGCCCTACGAGCAGTACGTC. It yields the protein CASSRAGPYEQYV.

This clonotype was detected only a few times. This rearrangement joins TRBV6-5 to TRBJ1-1; 10 nucleotides align to TRBD1. CDR1 is MNHEY, CDR2 SVGAGI, per germline. V gave up 5 bases and J gave up 7 bases; unmatched junction bases: 13. This CDR3 has 16 residues. The CDR3 reads CASSGHPRDRGFEAFF. The CDR3, as DNA: TGTGCCAGCAGTGGCCACCCTCGGGACAGGGGCTTTGAAGCTTTCTTT.